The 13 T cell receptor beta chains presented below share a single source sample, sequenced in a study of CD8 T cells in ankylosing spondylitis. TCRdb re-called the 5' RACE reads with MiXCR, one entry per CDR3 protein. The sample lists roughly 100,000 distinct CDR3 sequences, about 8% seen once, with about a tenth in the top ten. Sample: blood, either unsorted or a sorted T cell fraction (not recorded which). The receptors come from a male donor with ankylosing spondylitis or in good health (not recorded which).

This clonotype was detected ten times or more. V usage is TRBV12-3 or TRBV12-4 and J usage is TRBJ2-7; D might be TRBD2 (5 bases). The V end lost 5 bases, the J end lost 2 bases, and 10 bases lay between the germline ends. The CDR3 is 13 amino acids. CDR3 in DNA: TGTGCCAGCAGTCCGTACGGGACCTACGAGCAGTACTTC. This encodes CASSPYGTYEQYF.

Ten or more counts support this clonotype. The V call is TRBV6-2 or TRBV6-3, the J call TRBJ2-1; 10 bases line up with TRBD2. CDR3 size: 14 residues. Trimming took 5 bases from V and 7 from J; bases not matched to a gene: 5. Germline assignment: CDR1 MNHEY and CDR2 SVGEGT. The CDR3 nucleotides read TGTGCCAGCAGTCCGGGACTAGCGTTTAATGAGCAGTTCTTC. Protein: CASSPGLAFNEQFF.

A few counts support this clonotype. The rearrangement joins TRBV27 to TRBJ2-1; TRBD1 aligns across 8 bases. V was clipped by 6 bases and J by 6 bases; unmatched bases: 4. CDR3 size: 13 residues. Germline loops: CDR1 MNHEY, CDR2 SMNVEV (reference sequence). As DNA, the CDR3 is TGTGCCAGCAGCATAACAGGGGGCAATGAGCAGTTCTTC. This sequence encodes CASSITGGNEQFF.

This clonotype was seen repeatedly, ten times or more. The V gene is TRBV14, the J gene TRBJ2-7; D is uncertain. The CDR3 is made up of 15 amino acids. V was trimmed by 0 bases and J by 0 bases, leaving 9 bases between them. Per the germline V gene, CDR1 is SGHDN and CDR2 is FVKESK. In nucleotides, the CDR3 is TGTGCCAGCAGCCAAGATGGGGTGAGCTCCTACGAGCAGTACTTC. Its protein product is CASSQDGVSSYEQYF.

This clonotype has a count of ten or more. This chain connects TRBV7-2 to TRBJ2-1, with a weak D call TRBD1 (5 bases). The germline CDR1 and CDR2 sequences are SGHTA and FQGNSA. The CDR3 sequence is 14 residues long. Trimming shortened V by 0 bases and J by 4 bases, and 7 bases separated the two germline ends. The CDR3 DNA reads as TGTGCCAGCAGCTTAGCAGGGGTATACAATGAGCAGTTCTTC. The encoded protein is CASSLAGVYNEQFF.

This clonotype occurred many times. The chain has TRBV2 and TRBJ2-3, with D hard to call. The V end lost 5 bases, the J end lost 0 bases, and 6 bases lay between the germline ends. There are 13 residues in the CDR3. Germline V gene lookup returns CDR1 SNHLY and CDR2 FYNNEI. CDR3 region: CASSPGSTDTQYF. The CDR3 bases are TGTGCCAGCAGTCCAGGTAGCACAGATACGCAGTATTTT.

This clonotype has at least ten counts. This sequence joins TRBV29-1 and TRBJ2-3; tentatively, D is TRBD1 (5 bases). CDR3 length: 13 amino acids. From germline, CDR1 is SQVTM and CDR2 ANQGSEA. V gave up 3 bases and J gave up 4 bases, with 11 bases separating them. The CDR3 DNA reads TGCAGCGTTGAGGGGCCCCATTCAGATACGCAGTATTTT. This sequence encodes CSVEGPHSDTQYF.

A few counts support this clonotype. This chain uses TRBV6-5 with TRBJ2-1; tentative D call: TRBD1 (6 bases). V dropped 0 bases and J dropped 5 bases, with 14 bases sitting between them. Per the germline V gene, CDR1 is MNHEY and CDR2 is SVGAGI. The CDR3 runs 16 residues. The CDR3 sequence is CASSYSMGTPDNEQFF. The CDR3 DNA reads TGTGCCAGCAGTTACTCTATGGGGACACCCGACAATGAGCAGTTCTTC.

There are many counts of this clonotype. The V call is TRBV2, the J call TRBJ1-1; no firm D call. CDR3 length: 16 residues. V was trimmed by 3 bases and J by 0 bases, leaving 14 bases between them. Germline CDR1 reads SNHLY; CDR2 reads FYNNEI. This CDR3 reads CASSERVLSLNTEAFF. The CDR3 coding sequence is TGTGCCAGCAGTGAGCGGGTCCTGAGCCTGAACACTGAAGCTTTCTTT.

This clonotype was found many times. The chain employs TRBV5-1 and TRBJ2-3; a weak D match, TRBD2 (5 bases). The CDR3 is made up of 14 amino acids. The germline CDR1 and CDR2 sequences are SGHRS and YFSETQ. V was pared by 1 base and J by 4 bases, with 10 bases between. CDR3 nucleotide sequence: TGCGCCAGCAGCTTGCGGGGAGTGGCAGATACGCAGTATTTT. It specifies CASSLRGVADTQYF.

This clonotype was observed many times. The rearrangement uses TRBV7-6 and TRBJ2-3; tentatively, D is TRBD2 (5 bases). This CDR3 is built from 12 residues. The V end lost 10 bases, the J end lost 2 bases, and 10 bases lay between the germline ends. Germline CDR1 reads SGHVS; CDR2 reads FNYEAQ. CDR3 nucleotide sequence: TGTGCCACGGGATTTTCCACAGATACGCAGTATTTT. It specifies CATGFSTDTQYF.

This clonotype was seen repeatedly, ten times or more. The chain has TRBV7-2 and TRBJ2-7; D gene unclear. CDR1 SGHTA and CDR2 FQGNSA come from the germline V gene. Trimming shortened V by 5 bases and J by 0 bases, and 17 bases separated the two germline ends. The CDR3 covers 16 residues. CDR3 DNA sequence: TGTGCCAGCAGCGAAGACGCGTGGACGGTCTCCTACGAGCAGTACTTC. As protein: CASSEDAWTVSYEQYF.

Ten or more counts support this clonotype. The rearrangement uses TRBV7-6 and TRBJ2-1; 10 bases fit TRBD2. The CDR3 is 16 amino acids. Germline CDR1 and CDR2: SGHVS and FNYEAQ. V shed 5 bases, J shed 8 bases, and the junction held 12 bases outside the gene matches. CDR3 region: CASSASSGGASDEQFF. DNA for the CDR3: TGTGCCAGCAGCGCATCCAGCGGGGGGGCCTCTGATGAGCAGTTCTTC.